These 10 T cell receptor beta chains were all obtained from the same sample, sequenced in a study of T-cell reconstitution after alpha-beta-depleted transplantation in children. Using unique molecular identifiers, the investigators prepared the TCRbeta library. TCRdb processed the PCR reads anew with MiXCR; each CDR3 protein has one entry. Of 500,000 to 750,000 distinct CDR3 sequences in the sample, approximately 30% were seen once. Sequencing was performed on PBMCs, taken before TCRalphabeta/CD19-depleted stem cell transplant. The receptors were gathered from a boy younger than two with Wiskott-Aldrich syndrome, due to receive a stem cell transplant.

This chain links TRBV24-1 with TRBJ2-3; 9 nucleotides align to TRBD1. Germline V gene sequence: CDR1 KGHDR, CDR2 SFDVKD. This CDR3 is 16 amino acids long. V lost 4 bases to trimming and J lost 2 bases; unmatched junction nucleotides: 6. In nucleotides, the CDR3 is TGTGCCACCAGTGAGGGACAGGGATACTCCACAGATACGCAGTATTTT. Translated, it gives CATSEGQGYSTDTQYF.

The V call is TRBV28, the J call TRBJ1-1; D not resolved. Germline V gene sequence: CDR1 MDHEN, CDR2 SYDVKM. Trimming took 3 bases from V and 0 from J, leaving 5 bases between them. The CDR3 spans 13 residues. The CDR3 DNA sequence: TGTGCCAGCAGTTTTTACATGAACACTGAAGCTTTCTTT. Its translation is CASSFYMNTEAFF.

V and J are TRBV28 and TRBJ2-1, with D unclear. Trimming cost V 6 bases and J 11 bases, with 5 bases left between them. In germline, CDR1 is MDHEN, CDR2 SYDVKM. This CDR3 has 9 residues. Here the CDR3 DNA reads TGTGCCAGCAGAACAAAGCAGTTCTTC. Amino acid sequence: CASRTKQFF. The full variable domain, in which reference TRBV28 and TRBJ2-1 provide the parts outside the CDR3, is DVKVTQSSRYLVKRTGEKVFLECVQDMDHENMFWYRQDPGLGLRLIYFSYDVKMKEKGDIPEGYSVSREKKERFSLILESASTNQTSMYLCASRTKQFFGPGTRLTVL.

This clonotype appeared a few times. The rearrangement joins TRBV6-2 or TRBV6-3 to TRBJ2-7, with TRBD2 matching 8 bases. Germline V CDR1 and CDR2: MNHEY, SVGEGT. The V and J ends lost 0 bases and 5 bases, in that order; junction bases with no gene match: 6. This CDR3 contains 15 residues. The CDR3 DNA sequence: TGTGCCAGCAGTTACTCGCAGCGGGAGAGCGACGAGCAGTACTTC. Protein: CASSYSQRESDEQYF.

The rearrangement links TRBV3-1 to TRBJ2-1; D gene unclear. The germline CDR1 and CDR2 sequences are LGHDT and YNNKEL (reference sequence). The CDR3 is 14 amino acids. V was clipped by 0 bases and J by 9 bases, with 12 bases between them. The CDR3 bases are TGTGCCAGCAGCCAAGATCGGTCAGTTAGTGAGCAGTTCTTC. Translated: CASSQDRSVSEQFF.

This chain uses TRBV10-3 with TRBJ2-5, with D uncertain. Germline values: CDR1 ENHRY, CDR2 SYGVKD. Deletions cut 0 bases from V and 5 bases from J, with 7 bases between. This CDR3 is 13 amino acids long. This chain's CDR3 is CAISESYQETQYF. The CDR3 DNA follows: TGTGCCATCAGTGAGTCGTATCAGGAGACCCAGTACTTC.

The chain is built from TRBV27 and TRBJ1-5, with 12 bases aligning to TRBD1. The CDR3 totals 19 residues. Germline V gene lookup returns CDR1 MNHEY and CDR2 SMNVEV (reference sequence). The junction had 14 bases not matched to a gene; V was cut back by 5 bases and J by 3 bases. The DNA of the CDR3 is TGTGCCAGCAGTACGGGACAGGGGGCGCGGAAACTTAACAATCAGCCCCAGCATTTT. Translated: CASSTGQGARKLNNQPQHF.

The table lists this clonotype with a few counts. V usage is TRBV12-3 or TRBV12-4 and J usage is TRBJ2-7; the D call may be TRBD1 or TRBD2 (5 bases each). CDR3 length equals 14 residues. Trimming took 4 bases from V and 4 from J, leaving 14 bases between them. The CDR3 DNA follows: TGTGCCAGCAGTTCCACCGGGACCGGTTACGAGCAGTACTTC. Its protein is CASSSTGTGYEQYF.

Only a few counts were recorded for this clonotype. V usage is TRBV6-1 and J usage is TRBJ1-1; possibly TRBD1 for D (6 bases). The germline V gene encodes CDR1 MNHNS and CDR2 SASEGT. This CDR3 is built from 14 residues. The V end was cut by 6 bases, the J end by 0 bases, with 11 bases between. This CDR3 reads CASRTGSVNTEAFF. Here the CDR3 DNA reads TGTGCCAGCAGAACAGGGAGTGTGAACACTGAAGCTTTCTTT.

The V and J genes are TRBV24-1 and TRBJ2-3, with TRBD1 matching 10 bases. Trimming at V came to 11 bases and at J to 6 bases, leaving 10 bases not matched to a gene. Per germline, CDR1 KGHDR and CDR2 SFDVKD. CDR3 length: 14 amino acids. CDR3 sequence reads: CARAGTGVADTQYF. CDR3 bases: TGTGCCAGAGCCGGGACAGGGGTGGCTGATACGCAGTATTTT.